This is a list of T cell receptor beta chains from one sample in a study of control samples from healthy donors and cancer patients. The method was immunoSEQ multiplex PCR; TCRdb's version includes in-frame clones alone and lacks a portion of them. This table has around 140,000 clones, about 89% appearing once. The specimen was blood. The origin of the receptors is a young man in good health. Each CDR3 is given with its conserved first and last residue. A D gene is named only where the DNA matches it firmly. For some rows the clone size is stated as once, few or many, or as a class when expanded; others skip it.

TRBJ1-3 | TRBV5-1 | NA | TRBD1 | TGCGCCAGCAAGGTTCAGGGGGCCGAAAACACCATATATTTT | CASKVQGAENTIYF
TRBJ1-4 | TRBV6-5 | NA | TRBD1 | TGTGCCAGCAGTTCGACCAGGGGGACTAATGAAAAACTGTTTTTT | CASSSTRGTNEKLFF
TRBJ2-3 | TRBV5-1 | NA | TRBD1 | TGCGCCAGCAGCTTTCTGACAGGGGTCCAGGGCACAGATACGCAGTATTTT | CASSFLTGVQGTDTQYF
TRBJ1-2 | TRBV14 | NA | TRBD1 | TGTGCCAGCAGCCACATAGGGGACAGCAACTATGGCTACACCTTC | CASSHIGDSNYGYTF
TRBJ1-5 | TRBV5-6 | NA | TRBD1 | TGTGCCAGCAGCCCCTGGACAGGGGGAAATCAGCCCCAGCATTTT | CASSPWTGGNQPQHF
TRBJ1-5 | TRBV18 | NA | TRBD1 | TGTGCCAGCTCACCCGCAGGGGGCGATCAGCCCCAGCATTTT | CASSPAGGDQPQHF
TRBJ2-1 | TRBV25-1 | NA | TRBD2 | TGTGCCAGCTCCTCAGGACTAGCATACAATGAGCAGTTCTTC | CASSSGLAYNEQFF
TRBJ2-3 | TRBV7-8 | NA | TRBD2 | TGTGCCAGCAGCTTTCCGGGACTAGGGGGATCAGATACGCAGTATTTT | CASSFPGLGGSDTQYF
TRBJ1-4 | TRBV5-1 | NA | TRBD1 | TGCGCCAGCAGCAGGGACAGGGGTGTTGAAAAACTGTTTTTT | CASSRDRGVEKLFF
TRBJ1-5 | TRBV19 | NA | NA | TGTGCCAGTAGGGGGACTCCTACCCGCCAGCCCCAGCATTTT | CASRGTPTRQPQHF
TRBJ2-7 | TRBV3-1/TRBV3-2 | NA | NA | TGTGCCAGCAAGGGGAGGGGGGCCTACGAGCAGTACTTC | CASKGRGAYEQYF
TRBJ2-2 | TRBV7-2 | NA | TRBD1 | TGTGCCAGCAGCTACCGACAGGGTGGTGGCACCGGGGAGCTGTTTTTT | CASSYRQGGGTGELFF
TRBJ1-1 | TRBV5-1 | NA | TRBD1 | TGCGCCAGCAGCTTGGGGACAGGGCTGATCAACACTGAAGCTTTCTTT | CASSLGTGLINTEAFF
TRBJ1-5 | TRBV30 | NA | NA | TGTGCCTGGACAAGTCCATGGGGGGATCAGCCCCAGCATTTT | CAWTSPWGDQPQHF
TRBJ1-1 | TRBV6-5 | NA | NA | TGTGCCAGCAGTTATCAGGGGCTAATTTTAAACACTGAAGCTTTCTTT | CASSYQGLILNTEAFF
TRBJ2-7 | TRBV19 | NA | NA | TGTGCCAGTAGTTTAGGGACAGGGATAGGGACTAGCACCTACGAGCAGTACTTC | CASSLGTGIGTSTYEQYF
TRBJ1-3 | TRBV7-2 | NA | TRBD1 | TGTGCCAGCAGCTTAGGCCCAGGGGGCCTCTCTGGAAACACCATATATTTT | CASSLGPGGLSGNTIYF
TRBJ2-7 | TRBV7-9 | once | NA | TGTGCCAGCAGCTTAGTAGGGGAGACCTACGAGCAGTACTTC | CASSLVGETYEQYF
TRBJ2-5 | TRBV7-9 | NA | NA | TGTGCCAGCAGATTAACCGGGGGCCAAGAGACCCAGTACTTC | CASRLTGGQETQYF
TRBJ1-3 | TRBV28 | NA | NA | TGTGCCAGCAGTTCCTCCGGTCCTGGAAACACCATATATTTT | CASSSSGPGNTIYF
TRBJ2-2 | TRBV6-2/TRBV6-3 | NA | TRBD1 | TGTGCCAGCAGTCCCGGGACAGGGGCTACCGGGGAGCTGTTTTTT | CASSPGTGATGELFF
TRBJ2-3 | TRBV10-2 | NA | NA | TGCGCCAGCAGCAAGGATCTCCACGTCGCAGATACGCAGTATTTT | CASSKDLHVADTQYF
TRBJ2-3 | TRBV3-1/TRBV3-2 | NA | NA | TGTGCCAGCAGCCAATGGGGCAGGGAGCAGATTACGCAGTATTTT | CASSQWGREQITQYF
TRBJ2-2 | TRBV7-2 | NA | NA | TGTGCCAGCAGCAGTCCCCCCCAGTCGGCGAACACCGGGGAGCTGTTTTTT | CASSSPPQSANTGELFF
TRBJ1-3 | TRBV7-9 | NA | NA | TGTGCCAGCAGCTTAGCCCAAGCATATGGAAACACCATATATTTT | CASSLAQAYGNTIYF
TRBJ1-1 | TRBV5-1 | NA | NA | TGCGCCAGCACCCAACAGGGATTGAGCACTGAAGCTTTCTTT | CASTQQGLSTEAFF
TRBJ2-1 | TRBV19 | NA | NA | TGTGCCAGTAGTATAGCATTAGGACGGCCGTCCTACAATGAGCAGTTCTTC | CASSIALGRPSYNEQFF
TRBJ1-1 | TRBV29-1 | NA | NA | TGCAGCGTTGGGGGGGACGACACTGAAGCTTTCTTT | CSVGGDDTEAFF
TRBJ2-1 | TRBV7-9 | NA | NA | TGTGCCAGCAGCTTAGATTCGAAGTACAATGAGCAGTTCTTC | CASSLDSKYNEQFF
TRBJ2-1 | TRBV4-2 | NA | NA | TGTGCCAGCAGCCCCTTTTTTGGGGATGAGCAGTTCTTC | CASSPFFGDEQFF
TRBJ1-4 | TRBV7-9 | NA | NA | TGTGCCAGCAGCTTATGGGACGGACATGAAAAACTGTTTTTT | CASSLWDGHEKLFF
TRBJ1-5 | TRBV18 | NA | TRBD1 | TGTGCCAGCTCACCACCGTTGAGACAGGGGGCTTTTCAGCCCCAGCATTTT | CASSPPLRQGAFQPQHF
TRBJ2-1 | TRBV12-3/TRBV12-4 | NA | NA | TGTGCCAGCAGTCCTGACCCCTCCCAGCGGCAGTTCTTC | CASSPDPSQRQFF
TRBJ1-1 | TRBV7-2 | NA | NA | TGTGCCAGCAGCTTAGCGCACGTGGGGGGCACTGAAGCTTTCTTT | CASSLAHVGGTEAFF
TRBJ2-5 | TRBV11-2 | NA | TRBD2 | TGTGCCAGCAGCTTAGTGGGACTAGCGGTGGAAGAGACCCAGTACTTC | CASSLVGLAVEETQYF
TRBJ2-3 | TRBV29-1 | NA | NA | TGCAGCGTTGTGTGGTACACAGATACGCAGTATTTT | CSVVWYTDTQYF
TRBJ2-1 | TRBV6-1 | NA | NA | TGTGCCAGCAGTGAAGCGGGGGGGCGATACAATGAGCAGTTCTTC | CASSEAGGRYNEQFF
TRBJ2-7 | TRBV3-1/TRBV3-2 | NA | NA | TGTGCCAGCAGCCCCGACAGGTTCTCCTACGAGCAGTACTTC | CASSPDRFSYEQYF
TRBJ1-4 | TRBV2 | NA | TRBD1 | TGTGCCAGCAGTCAGACAGGGCTGTCTAATGAAAAACTGTTTTTT | CASSQTGLSNEKLFF
TRBJ1-1 | TRBV25-1 | NA | TRBD1 | TGTGCCAGCAGTGAAGTGGACAGGGACACTGAAGCTTTCTTT | CASSEVDRDTEAFF
TRBJ2-5 | TRBV9 | NA | NA | TGTGCCAGCAGCGCACGACACAAGGGCGACTTC | CASSARHKGDF
TRBJ1-5 | TRBV6-5 | NA | NA | TGTGCCACCGGACCAGGCAATCAGCCCCAGCATTTT | CATGPGNQPQHF
TRBJ2-3 | TRBV2 | NA | NA | TGTGCCAGCAAAAAGAGGGAGCAGTATTTT | CASKKREQYF
TRBJ1-5 | TRBV28 | NA | NA | TGTGCCAGCAGTCCCGGGCCCTACAAAGGGAATCAGCCCCAGCATTTT | CASSPGPYKGNQPQHF
TRBJ2-1 | TRBV6-2/TRBV6-3 | once | NA | TGTGCCAGCAGTTACGAACGGCACAATGAGCAGTTCTTC | CASSYERHNEQFF
TRBJ1-1 | TRBV14 | NA | NA | TGTGCCAGCAGCCAAGCCCCGGGGGGGTACACTGAAGCTTTCTTT | CASSQAPGGYTEAFF
TRBJ1-5 | TRBV19 | NA | TRBD1 | TGTGCCAGTAGTATTAGAGGACAGGGGTTCCAGCCCCAGCATTTT | CASSIRGQGFQPQHF
TRBJ2-7 | TRBV27 | NA | NA | TGTGCCAGCAGGGGGGGGGACACCACCTACGAGCAGTACTTC | CASRGGDTTYEQYF
TRBJ1-4 | TRBV9 | NA | TRBD1 | TGTGCCAGCAGCGTAGGGCAGGGGGTCCTCCTTGAACGAAATGAAAAACTGTTTTTT | CASSVGQGVLLERNEKLFF
TRBJ1-6 | TRBV6-5 | NA | NA | TGTGCCAGCAGACGGGGGACGGCACCCCTCCACTTT | CASRRGTAPLHF
TRBJ1-2 | TRBV2 | NA | NA | TGTGCCAGCATCGAACTACCGGCGGACTATGGCTACACCTTC | CASIELPADYGYTF
TRBJ2-2 | TRBV3-1/TRBV3-2 | NA | TRBD2 | TGTGCCAGCAGCGGGCTAGCGGGGCGTACCGGGGAGCTGTTTTTT | CASSGLAGRTGELFF
TRBJ2-3 | TRBV7-2 | once | NA | TGTGCCAGCAGCGCTCCTAGCGTGAGAGCAGATACGCAGTATTTT | CASSAPSVRADTQYF
TRBJ2-1 | TRBV7-3 | NA | TRBD1 | TGTGCCAGCAGGATCGGGACAGGGGGCTACAATGAGCAGTTCTTC | CASRIGTGGYNEQFF
TRBJ2-7 | TRBV12-3/TRBV12-4 | NA | NA | TGTGCCAGCAGTTGGGACGGCTCCTACGAGCAGTACTTC | CASSWDGSYEQYF
TRBJ1-5 | TRBV28 | NA | NA | TGTGCCAGCAGTTTATCCTCTAGCAATCAGCCCCAGCATTTT | CASSLSSSNQPQHF
TRBJ1-3 | TRBV4-1 | NA | NA | TGCGCCAGCAGCCAAGATAGGGGAGCTGGAAACACCATATATTTT | CASSQDRGAGNTIYF
TRBJ1-1 | TRBV5-5 | NA | NA | TGTGCCAGCAGCTTGTTCCGGGTAACGAACACTGAAGCTTTCTTT | CASSLFRVTNTEAFF